This T cell receptor (beta chain) was observed in a study of T cells expressing NK-cell markers (TCRdb year 2020). The study in broad terms: In sorted CD3+CD56+NKG2C+, CD3+CD56+NKG2C- and CD3+CD56-NKG2C+ T-cell subsets from roughly 8 donors, TCR beta-chain repertoires were profiled. Of the eight sequenced donors, seven were found to be HCMV-seropositive and one was found to be HCMV-seronegative. The study sequenced eight donors, all healthy volunteers chosen at random: three men and five women. Illumina HiSeq 2000/2500, MiSeq or NextSeq was used to sequence libraries as 2 x 150 bp reads. General findings and caveats noted by the study authors: In several donors, the dominant CD3+CD56+NKG2C+ clonotypes ranked among the top 10 CD8+ clonotypes, making up roughly 1.0-7.0% of CD8+ T cells. Whether the expanded NKG2C-expressing T cell clones were specific for HCMV antigens remained unclear. Those dominant clonotypes were again the most abundant among CD3+CD56-NKG2C+ cells in a few donors, at 28.3-60.1%.

Sequenced using an Illumina HiSeq 2000. TCR beta cDNA libraries were made by 5'RACE template switching that added a universal primer site and unique molecular identifiers. cDNA synthesis was primed from the TCR beta constant segment, followed by two successive PCR amplification steps. Per the original workflow: MIGEC handled demultiplexing of the reads and grouping by UMI, while MiTCR was used to assemble and quantify clonotypes. To exclude erroneous sequences, only TCR cDNA sequences supported by at least two reads were retained. The tcR package was used for downstream repertoire analysis, and clonotypes were matched between fractions using CDR3 nucleotide sequence together with V segment. VDJmatch was used to annotate antigen specificity against VDJdb, with one amino acid substitution allowed in CDR3. TCRdb reprocessed the reads and assigns one entry to each CDR3 protein sequence, leaving out DNA. TCRdb assigned the V and J calls; the authors' analysis was not used. The sample table on file contains 150,000 to 180,000 distinct CDR3 sequences. The top ten constitute more than 35% of the sample.

As for this clonotype: It lacks a known antigen.

The CDR3 holds 11 amino acids from the cysteine to the phenylalanine. The nucleotide record is missing. CDR1 and CDR2 (MNHEY, SMNVEV) derive from the germline V gene (reference sequence). To determine HCMV serostatus, a commercial ELISA kit was used to detect HCMV-specific IgG in serum. Peripheral blood mononuclear cells were isolated from blood by Ficoll density gradient centrifugation. The chain is made from TRBV27 and TRBJ1-1; TCRdb's D call, TRBD1, is unchecked because there is no DNA. Sequencing was carried out using blood T cells: a sorted CD56 or NKG2C T cell subset, CD4+ or CD8+ T cells, or bulk PBMC T cells (not recorded which). The clonotype was recovered from a woman aged 45-59 years in good health. Donor details come from another sample of the same person, matched by shared clones. The CDR3 protein: CASSLPGEAFF.